This is a list of T cell receptor beta chains from one sample in a study of T-cell reconstitution after alpha-beta-depleted transplantation in children. TCRdb independently ran MiXCR on the PCR reads; one entry per CDR3 protein. Among 500,000 to 600,000 distinct CDR3 sequences listed, roughly 27% were seen once. The source was PBMCs, collected before TCRalphabeta/CD19-depleted stem cell transplant. The receptors shown here come from a boy younger than two with Wiskott-Aldrich syndrome, due to receive a stem cell transplant. CDR3s include the opening cysteine and the closing phenylalanine or tryptophan. The D gene is left open where the match is weak. Size values are once, few and many counts, or a class for expanded clones, and some rows have none.

TRBJ1-4 TRBV20-1 - TRBD1 TGCAGTGCTCTCCCGGGACAGGGGAGAGAAAAACTGTTTTTT CSALPGQGREKLFF
TRBJ2-1 TRBV4-1 - TRBD2 TGCGCCAGCAGCCAAGAAGGCGGCGGGAGATCCTACAATGAGCAGTTCTTC CASSQEGGGRSYNEQFF
TRBJ2-5 TRBV15 - - TGTGCCACCAGCAGAGATCTCTCGGGCCCTATCTCGGAGACCCAGTACTTC CATSRDLSGPISETQYF
TRBJ2-1 TRBV24-1 - TRBD1 TGTGCCACCAGTGAGACAGGGGGCCTCCCCAATGAGCAGTTCTTC CATSETGGLPNEQFF
TRBJ2-1 TRBV3-1 few - TGTGCCAGCAAGGAACGGGGTGCCAACTACAATGAGCAGTTCTTC CASKERGANYNEQFF
TRBJ2-1 TRBV5-1 - TRBD2 TGCGCCAGCAGGAGTCTAGCGGGCACAAACAATGAGCAGTTCTTC CASRSLAGTNNEQFF
TRBJ2-2 TRBV29-1 - - TGCAGCGCCCCGCTACCGAACACCGGGGAGCTGTTTTTT CSAPLPNTGELFF
TRBJ1-1 TRBV7-9 - - TGTGCCGGGTCATGGGGGGTCTCCACTGAAGCTTTCTTT CAGSWGVSTEAFF
TRBJ2-3 TRBV2 - - TGTGCCAGCAGTGATCGCCGGCCCTCAGATACGCAGTATTTT CASSDRRPSDTQYF
TRBJ1-3 TRBV5-1 few - TGCGCCAGCAGATCCAGGGGATCAACCATATATTTT CASRSRGSTIYF
TRBJ2-5 TRBV20-1 - TRBD2 TGCAGTGCTTTGCCACCGACTAGCAGACAAGAGACCCAGTACTTC CSALPPTSRQETQYF
TRBJ1-2 TRBV20-1 few - TGCAGTGCTAGCAGGGACGGTAACTATGGCTACACCTTC CSASRDGNYGYTF
TRBJ2-2 TRBV5-1 many - TGCGCCAGCAGCTTGGGACAGAACACCGGGGAGCTGTTTTTT CASSLGQNTGELFF
TRBJ2-3 TRBV10-1 - - TGCGCCAGCTCACTAGCTTCCCGCCTAGATACGCAGTATTTT CASSLASRLDTQYF
TRBJ2-1 TRBV7-9 - - TGTGCCAGCAGCTTACGGGATTACAATGAGCAGTTCTTC CASSLRDYNEQFF
TRBJ2-1 TRBV6-1 few TRBD2 TGTGCCAGCAGATTTTCCGGGACTAGCGGGAGAAATGAGCAGTTCTTC CASRFSGTSGRNEQFF
TRBJ2-1 TRBV11-2 few - TGTGCCAGCAGCTTCCTAGCTGAGCAGTTCTTC CASSFLAEQFF
TRBJ2-2 TRBV24-1 - - TGTGCCACAAGTCTGAACACCGAGGAGCTGTTTTTT CATSLNTEELFF
TRBJ2-7 TRBV9 few TRBD2 TGTGCCAGCAGCGCCCGCGAGGGACTAGCGGGAGACGAGCAGTACTTC CASSAREGLAGDEQYF
TRBJ2-7 TRBV5-1 few TRBD2 TGCGCCAGCAGCTTGGGCGAGGCGGGAGGGTACGCCGAGCAGTACTTC CASSLGEAGGYAEQYF
TRBJ2-7 TRBV5-1 few - TGCGCCAGCAGCTTGAGATTTGGAGCGCTTACCTACGAGCAGTACTTC CASSLRFGALTYEQYF
TRBJ2-5 TRBV5-1 - - TGCGCCAGCAGCTTGGTGGCATCGAAACAAGAGACCCAGTACTTC CASSLVASKQETQYF
TRBJ1-1 TRBV24-1 - TRBD1 TGTGCCACCCAAATTGGTACAGGGGGCCCTGAGGACACTGAAGCTTTCTTT CATQIGTGGPEDTEAFF
TRBJ2-3 TRBV4-2 - TRBD1 TGTGCCAGCAGCCAAGTGGACAGGTTGGATACGCAGTATTTT CASSQVDRLDTQYF
TRBJ2-5 TRBV12-3/TRBV12-4 - - TGTGCCAGCAGTTTGTCCGGGGCGGCGGCCCAGTACTTC CASSLSGAAAQYF
TRBJ1-6 TRBV7-8 few TRBD1 TGTGCCAGCAGCGCTCCACAGGGGGGATGGAATTCACCCCTCCACTTT CASSAPQGGWNSPLHF
TRBJ1-1 TRBV4-1 few - TGCGCCAGCAGGAACCACCCACAGGAAGCTTTCTTT CASRNHPQEAFF
TRBJ2-5 TRBV5-6 - - TGTGCCAGCGGCCACGAAGAGACCCAGTACTTC CASGHEETQYF
TRBJ2-7 TRBV5-1 few - TGCGCCAGCAGCGCCTCAGGGGTTTCCTACGAGCAGTACTTC CASSASGVSYEQYF
TRBJ1-5 TRBV6-1 - TRBD1 TGTGCCAGCGTAACCAGACTTGGACAGGGTATTTGGCAGCCCCAGCATTTT CASVTRLGQGIWQPQHF
TRBJ1-1 TRBV12-3/TRBV12-4 - TRBD1 TGTGCCAGCAGGCGAGGACAGGGGGCGGGAACTGAAGCTTTCTTT CASRRGQGAGTEAFF
TRBJ2-1 TRBV5-1 - TRBD2 TGCGCCAGCAGCGAGGGACTAGCGGGCACTGAGCAGTTCTTC CASSEGLAGTEQFF
TRBJ2-1 TRBV28 - - TGTGCCAGCAGTTTTCGCGCGTCTGTCGGTGAGCAGTTCTTC CASSFRASVGEQFF
TRBJ2-2 TRBV20-1 - TRBD1 TGCAGTGCTAAGAGGGGGCCAAGCTCGAACACCGGGGAGCTGTTTTTT CSAKRGPSSNTGELFF
TRBJ1-3 TRBV18 few - TGTGCCAGCTCACCACTTTTCGGGGCTGGGAACACCATATATTTT CASSPLFGAGNTIYF
TRBJ2-3 TRBV15 - - TGTGCCACCAGCAGAGCCGCAGATACGCAGTATTTT CATSRAADTQYF
TRBJ2-1 TRBV5-1 few TRBD1 TGCGCCAGCTCGAATACAGGGGGCATCTACAATGAGCAGTTCTTC CASSNTGGIYNEQFF
TRBJ2-2 TRBV28 - TRBD2 TGTGCCAGCAGTTTATTAACTAGCGGCACCGGGGAGCTGTTTTTT CASSLLTSGTGELFF
TRBJ2-1 TRBV5-1 - TRBD2 TGCGCCAGCAAGGGACTAGCGGGAGTACTAGGCAATGAGCAGTTCTTC CASKGLAGVLGNEQFF
TRBJ2-7 TRBV5-6 - TRBD1 TGTGCCAGCAGCTACGGAAGGACAGGGGGCAATGAGCAGTACTTC CASSYGRTGGNEQYF
TRBJ2-1 TRBV24-1 - - TGTGCCACCAGTCTTGACAATGAGCAGTTCTTC CATSLDNEQFF
TRBJ1-5 TRBV20-1 - TRBD1 TGCAGTGCTAGGTTACAGGGGGCAATCAATCAGCCCCAGCATTTT CSARLQGAINQPQHF
TRBJ2-1 TRBV24-1 few TRBD1 TGTGCCACCAGCCCAACCGGGACAGGGACGGTGTTCTTC CATSPTGTGTVFF
TRBJ2-1 TRBV25-1 - TRBD2 TGTGCCAGCAGAAGCCGACTAGCGGGCGGCAATGAGCAGTTCTTC CASRSRLAGGNEQFF
TRBJ2-2 TRBV12-3/TRBV12-4 few TRBD1 TGTGCCAGCAGGCCGGGACAGGGGAACACCGGGGAGCTGTTTTTT CASRPGQGNTGELFF
TRBJ1-2 TRBV12-3/TRBV12-4 - - TGTGCCAGCAGTTTGTGGCCAGACGATGGCTACACCTTC CASSLWPDDGYTF
TRBJ2-7 TRBV7-9 - - TGTGCCAGCAGCTTAGAGGGCAGGAGCTCCTACGAGCAGTACTTC CASSLEGRSSYEQYF
TRBJ2-1 TRBV12-3/TRBV12-4 - TRBD2 TGTGCCAGCAGTTATGGCGGGAGGCCCCCCAATGAGCAGTTCTTC CASSYGGRPPNEQFF